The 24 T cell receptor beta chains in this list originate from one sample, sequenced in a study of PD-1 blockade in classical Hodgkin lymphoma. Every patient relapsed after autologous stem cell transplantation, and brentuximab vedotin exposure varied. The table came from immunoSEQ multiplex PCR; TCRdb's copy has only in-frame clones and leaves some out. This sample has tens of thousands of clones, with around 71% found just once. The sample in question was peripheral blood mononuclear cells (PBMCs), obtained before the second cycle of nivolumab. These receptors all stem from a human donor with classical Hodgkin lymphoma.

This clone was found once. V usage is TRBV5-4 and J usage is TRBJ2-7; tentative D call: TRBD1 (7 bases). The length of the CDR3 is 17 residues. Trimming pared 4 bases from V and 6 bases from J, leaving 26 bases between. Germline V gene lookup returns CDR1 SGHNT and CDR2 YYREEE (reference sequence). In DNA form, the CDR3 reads TGTGCCAGCAGCAAAGGGGGCGGAGGAGGGCCTTTAAGCGAGCAGTACTTC. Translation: CASSKGGGGGPLSEQYF. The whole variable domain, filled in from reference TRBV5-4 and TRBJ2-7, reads ETGVTQSPTHLIKTRGQQVTLRCSSQSGHNTVSWYQQALGQGPQFIFQYYREEENGRGNFPPRFSGLQFPNYSSELNVNALELDDSALYLCASSKGGGGGPLSEQYFGPGTRLTVT.

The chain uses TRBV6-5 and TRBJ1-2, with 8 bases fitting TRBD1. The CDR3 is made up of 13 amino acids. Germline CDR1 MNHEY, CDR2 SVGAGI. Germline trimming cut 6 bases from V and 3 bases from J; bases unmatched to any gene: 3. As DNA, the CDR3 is TGTGCCAGCAGCCCGACAGGGGACTATGGCTACACCTTC. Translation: CASSPTGDYGYTF.

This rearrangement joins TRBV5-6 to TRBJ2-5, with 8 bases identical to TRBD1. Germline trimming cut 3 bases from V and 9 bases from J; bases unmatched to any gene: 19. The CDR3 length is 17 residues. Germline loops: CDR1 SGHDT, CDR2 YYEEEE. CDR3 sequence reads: CASSYGKSWTGFGAQYF. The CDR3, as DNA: TGTGCCAGCAGCTACGGGAAGTCATGGACAGGGTTTGGGGCCCAGTACTTC.

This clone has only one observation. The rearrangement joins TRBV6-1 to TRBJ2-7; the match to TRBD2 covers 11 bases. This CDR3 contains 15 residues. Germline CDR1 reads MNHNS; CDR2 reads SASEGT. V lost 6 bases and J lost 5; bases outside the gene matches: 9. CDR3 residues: CASRRLAGLGDEQYF. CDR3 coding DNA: TGTGCCAGCAGGAGACTAGCGGGGTTAGGAGACGAGCAGTACTTC.

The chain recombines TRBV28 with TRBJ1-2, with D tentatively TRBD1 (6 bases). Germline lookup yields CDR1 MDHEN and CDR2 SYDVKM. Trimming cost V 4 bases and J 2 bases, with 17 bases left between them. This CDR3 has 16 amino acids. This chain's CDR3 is CASSSTRGAWNYGYTF. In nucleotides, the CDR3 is TGTGCCAGCAGTTCCACAAGGGGGGCTTGGAACTATGGCTACACCTTC.

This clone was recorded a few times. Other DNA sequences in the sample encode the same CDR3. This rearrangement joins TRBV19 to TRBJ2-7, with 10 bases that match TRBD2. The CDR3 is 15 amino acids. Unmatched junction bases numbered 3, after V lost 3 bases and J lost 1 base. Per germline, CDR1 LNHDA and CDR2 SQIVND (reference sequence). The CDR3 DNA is TGTGCCAGTAGTATGCGGACTAGCGGATCCTACGAGCAGTACTTC. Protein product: CASSMRTSGSYEQYF.

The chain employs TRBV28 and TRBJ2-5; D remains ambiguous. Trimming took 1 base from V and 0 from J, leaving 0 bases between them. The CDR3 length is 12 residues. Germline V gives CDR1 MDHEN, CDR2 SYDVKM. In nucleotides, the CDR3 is TGTGCCAGCAGTTTATACCAAGAGACCCAGTACTTC. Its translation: CASSLYQETQYF.

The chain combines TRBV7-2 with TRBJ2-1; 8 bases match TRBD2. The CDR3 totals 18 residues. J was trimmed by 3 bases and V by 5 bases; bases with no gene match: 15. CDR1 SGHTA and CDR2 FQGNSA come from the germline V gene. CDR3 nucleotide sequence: TGTGCCAGCAGCCTAGAACTACTAGCGGTAGAGGGCTACAATGAGCAGTTCTTC. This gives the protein CASSLELLAVEGYNEQFF.

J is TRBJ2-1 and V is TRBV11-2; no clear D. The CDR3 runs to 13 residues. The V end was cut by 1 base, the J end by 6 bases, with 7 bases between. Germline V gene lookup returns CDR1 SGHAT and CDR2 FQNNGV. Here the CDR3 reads CASSLGLGNEQFF. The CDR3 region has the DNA TGTGCCAGCAGCTTAGGGTTGGGCAATGAGCAGTTCTTC.

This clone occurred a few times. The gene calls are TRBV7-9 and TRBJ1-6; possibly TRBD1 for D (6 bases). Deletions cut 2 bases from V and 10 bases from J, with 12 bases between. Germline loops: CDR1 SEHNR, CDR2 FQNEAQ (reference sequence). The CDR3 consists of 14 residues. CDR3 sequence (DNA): TGTGCCAGCAGCTTACAGGGGCGGGTCTCACCCCTCCACTTT. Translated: CASSLQGRVSPLHF.

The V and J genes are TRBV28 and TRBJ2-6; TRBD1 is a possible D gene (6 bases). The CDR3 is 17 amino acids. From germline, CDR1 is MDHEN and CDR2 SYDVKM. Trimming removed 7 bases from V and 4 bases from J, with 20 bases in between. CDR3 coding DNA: TGTGCCAGCACCGGTAACCAGGGGCTAGAAGGGGCCAACGTCCTGACTTTC. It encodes CASTGNQGLEGANVLTF.

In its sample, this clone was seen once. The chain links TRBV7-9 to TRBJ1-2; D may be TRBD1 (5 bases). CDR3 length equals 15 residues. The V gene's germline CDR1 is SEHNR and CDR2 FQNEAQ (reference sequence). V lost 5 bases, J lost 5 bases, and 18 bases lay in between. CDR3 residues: CASSRLIGTGYGYTF. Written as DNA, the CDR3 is TGTGCCAGCAGCCGCCTTATAGGGACCGGTTATGGCTACACCTTC.

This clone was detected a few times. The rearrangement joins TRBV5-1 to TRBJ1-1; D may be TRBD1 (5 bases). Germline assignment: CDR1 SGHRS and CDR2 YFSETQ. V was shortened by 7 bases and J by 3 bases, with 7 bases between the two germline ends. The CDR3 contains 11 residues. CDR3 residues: CASVGDTEAFF. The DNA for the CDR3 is TGCGCCAGCGTGGGGGACACTGAAGCTTTCTTT. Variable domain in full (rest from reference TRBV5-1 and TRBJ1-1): KAGVTQTPRYLIKTRGQQVTLSCSPISGHRSVSWYQQTPGQGLQFLFEYFSETQRNKGNFPGRFSGRQFSNSRSEMNVSTLELGDSALYLCASVGDTEAFFGQGTRLTVV.

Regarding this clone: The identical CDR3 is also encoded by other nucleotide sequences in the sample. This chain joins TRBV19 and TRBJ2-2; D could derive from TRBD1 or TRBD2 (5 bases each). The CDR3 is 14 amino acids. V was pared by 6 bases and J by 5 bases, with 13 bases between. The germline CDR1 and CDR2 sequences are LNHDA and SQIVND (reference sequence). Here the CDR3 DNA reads TGTGCCAGTAGCCCCAGGGACGGTACCGGGGAGCTGTTTTTT. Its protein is CASSPRDGTGELFF.

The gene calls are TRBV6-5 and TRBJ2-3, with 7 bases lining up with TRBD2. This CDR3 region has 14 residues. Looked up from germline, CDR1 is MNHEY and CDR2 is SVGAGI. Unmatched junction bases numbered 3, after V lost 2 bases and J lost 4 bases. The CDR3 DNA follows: TGTGCCAGCAGTTACGGCCTAGCGGCAGATACGCAGTATTTT. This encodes CASSYGLAADTQYF.

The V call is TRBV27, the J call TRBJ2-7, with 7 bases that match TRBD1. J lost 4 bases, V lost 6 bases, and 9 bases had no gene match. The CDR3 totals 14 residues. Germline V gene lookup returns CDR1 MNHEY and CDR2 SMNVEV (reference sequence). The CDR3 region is CASRTGDRAYEQYF. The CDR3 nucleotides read TGTGCCAGCAGAACAGGGGACCGGGCGTACGAGCAGTACTTC.

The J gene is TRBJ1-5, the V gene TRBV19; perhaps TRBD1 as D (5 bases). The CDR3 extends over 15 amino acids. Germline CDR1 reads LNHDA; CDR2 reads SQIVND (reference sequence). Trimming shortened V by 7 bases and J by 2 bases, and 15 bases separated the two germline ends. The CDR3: CASKIRDGGNQPQHF. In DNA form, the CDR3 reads TGTGCCAGTAAAATTAGGGACGGCGGCAATCAGCCCCAGCATTTT.

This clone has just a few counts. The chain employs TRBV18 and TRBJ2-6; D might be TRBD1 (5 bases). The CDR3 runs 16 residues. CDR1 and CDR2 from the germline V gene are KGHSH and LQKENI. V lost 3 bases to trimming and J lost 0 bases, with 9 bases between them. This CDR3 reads CASSPTASSGANVLTF. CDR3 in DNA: TGTGCCAGCTCACCGACAGCGAGCTCTGGGGCCAACGTCCTGACTTTC.

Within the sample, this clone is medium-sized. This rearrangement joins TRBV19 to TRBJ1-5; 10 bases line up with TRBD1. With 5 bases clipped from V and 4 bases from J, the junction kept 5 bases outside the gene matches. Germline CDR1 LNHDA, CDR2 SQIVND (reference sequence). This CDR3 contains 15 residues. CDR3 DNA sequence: TGTGCCAGTAGTGGAGGACAGGGGGGTAATCAGCCCCAGCATTTT. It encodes CASSGGQGGNQPQHF.

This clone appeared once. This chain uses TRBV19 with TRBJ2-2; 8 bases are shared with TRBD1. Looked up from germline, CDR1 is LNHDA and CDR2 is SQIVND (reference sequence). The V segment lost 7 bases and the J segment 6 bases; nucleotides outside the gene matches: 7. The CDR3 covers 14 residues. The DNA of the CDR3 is TGTGCCAGTACCCTACAGGGGGTCGCCGGGGAGCTGTTTTTT. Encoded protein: CASTLQGVAGELFF.

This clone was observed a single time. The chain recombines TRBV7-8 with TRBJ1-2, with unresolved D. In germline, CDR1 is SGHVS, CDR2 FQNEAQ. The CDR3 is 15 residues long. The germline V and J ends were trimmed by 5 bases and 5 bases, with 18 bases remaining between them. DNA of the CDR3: TGTGCCAGCAGCCCCCCGGGAGGGAATGGGTATGGCTACACCTTC. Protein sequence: CASSPPGGNGYGYTF.

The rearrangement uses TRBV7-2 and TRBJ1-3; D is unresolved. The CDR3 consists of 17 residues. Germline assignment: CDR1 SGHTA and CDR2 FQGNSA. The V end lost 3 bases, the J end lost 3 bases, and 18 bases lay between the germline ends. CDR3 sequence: CASSFHENPEIGNTIYF. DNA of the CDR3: TGTGCCAGCAGCTTTCATGAAAACCCGGAGATTGGAAACACCATATATTTT. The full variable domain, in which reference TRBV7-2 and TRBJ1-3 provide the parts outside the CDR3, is GAGVSQSPSNKVTEKGKDVELRCDPISGHTALYWYRQSLGQGLEFLIYFQGNSAPDKSGLPSDRFSAERTGGSVSTLTIQRTQQEDSAVYLCASSFHENPEIGNTIYFGEGSWLTVV.

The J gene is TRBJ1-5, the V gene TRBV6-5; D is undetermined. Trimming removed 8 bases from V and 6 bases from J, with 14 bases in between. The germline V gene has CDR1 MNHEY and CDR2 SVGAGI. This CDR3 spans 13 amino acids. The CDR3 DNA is TGTGCCAGCTCCCTGTTGGGGTTTCAGCCCCAGCATTTT. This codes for CASSLLGFQPQHF.

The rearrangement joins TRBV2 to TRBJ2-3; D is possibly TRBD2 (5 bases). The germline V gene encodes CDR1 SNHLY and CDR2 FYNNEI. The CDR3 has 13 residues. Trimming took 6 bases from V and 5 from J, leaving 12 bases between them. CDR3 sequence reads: CASSRGPGDTQYF. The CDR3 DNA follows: TGTGCCAGCAGCAGAGGGCCGGGAGATACGCAGTATTTT.